This TCR beta chain was recorded in a study of blood T cell repertoires in COVID-19 (dated by TCRdb to about 2020). Concerning the study at large: Collaborator samples came from the United States, Italy and Spain and covered acute and convalescent phases of COVID-19. The material from the prospective study consisted of cDNA or gDNA derived from T cells, B-cell-depleted T cells, or PBMCs. The dataset comprised deeply sampled blood TCRbeta repertoires from subjects exposed to, actively infected with, or recovered from COVID-19. The repertoires were released in a freely available public database intended as a resource for research on the immune response to SARS-CoV-2. Samples came from the ongoing ImmuneRACE study (first 160 participants) plus 1,254 subjects from 6 global collaborators. The sample metadata nearly always contained a de-identified subject ID, COVID-19 status, age in years and sex. Where available, HLA class I and class II types were taken from metadata supplied by the sample provider and were not determined by assay-based typing. What the study reported, not specific to this receptor: Clinical and demographic metadata were provided uncurated, with the amount varying by source and participant.

The collaborating institutions used their own protocols to collect whole blood in K2EDTA tubes. For TCRbeta analysis, collaborators shipped samples in one of three forms: frozen whole blood, isolated PBMCs, or DNA extracted from either of those sample types. As to this clone: Its antigen specificity is not known. No quality values exist for individual bases; no much larger clone is one base distant.

Relative to germline, V is 5 bases shorter and J is 1 base shorter, with 14 bases between their ends. Including the terminal cysteine and phenylalanine, the CDR3 comprises 15 residues. This entry keeps only the CDR3 DNA: 45 bases, framed from base 1. CDR1 and CDR2 were assigned from the germline V gene (reference sequence) as LNHDA and SQIVND. The immunoSEQ Assay, a bias-controlled multiplex PCR, was used to amplify TCRbeta CDR3 regions from genomic DNA. The original pipeline was this. Nucleated cell counts per sample were estimated from amplification of reference gene primers within the assay. To quantify the absolute abundance of each unique TCRbeta CDR3 rearrangement, sequence reads were collapsed and filtered. Productive Simpson clonality was computed per sample as the square root of Simpson's diversity index over productive rearrangements. Drawn from immuneACCESS, this table holds only the in-frame rearrangements with V and J called that TCRdb kept. Clones are partly lost; checked studies trace under half to an unresolved V gene and leave the rest unexplained. From that table come the V and J calls and clone size; the DNA was used to work out D and trimming. In this sample the table shows 100,000 to 150,000 clones, over 75% of which occur a single time. About 9.6% of the sample goes to the ten largest clones.

The sequence was collected from a man aged 35-49 years with active or convalescent COVID-19. The chain employs TRBV19 and TRBJ2-5, and TRBD2 may be the D gene, going by 6 matching bases. Sequenced: peripheral blood. The encoded CDR3 is CASSPLNSGQETQYF. The nucleotides read TGTGCCAGTAGTCCGCTAAATAGCGGCCAAGAGACCCAGTACTTC.